These T cell receptor beta chains were read from a single sample in a study of vaccination and CD4 T cells after COVID-19. The antigens these receptors bind are not known. TCRdb ran MiXCR on the PCR reads and lists one entry per CDR3 protein. This table has about 12,000 distinct CDR3 sequences, 53% appearing once. The sequenced sample was CD4+ T cells from blood, cultured in vitro. All receptors derive from a human donor who had recovered from COVID-19. The CDR3 runs from the conserved cysteine through the conserved F or W. A clone size is listed for some rows: how often the clone was seen (once, few, many), or a class if it is expanded.

TRBV6-4	.	CASSDGTDAGELFF
TRBV6-2/TRBV6-3	.	CASSYSEGTEAFF
TRBV20-1	few	CSARMGVGDNSPLHF
TRBV27	once	CASSPGTVQETQYF
TRBV12-3/TRBV12-4	medium-sized	CASTRGNNQPQHF
TRBV3-1	.	CASSLGSTSNQPQHF
TRBV7-3	.	CASSPGPYNEQFF
TRBV6-1	few	CASKLGSTGGYGYTF
TRBV27	few	CASMSGRSSYEQYF
TRBV19	.	CASSDPVVDHTGELFF
TRBV28	.	CASSIQGRVEF
TRBV24-1	.	CATSRKGGLQETQYF
TRBV2	.	CASSGTGNSPLHF
TRBV15	medium-sized	CATSRGEGSYGYTF
TRBV4-1	.	CASSLQTGTGGQPQHF
TRBV20-1	.	CSARAPNQGGYTF
TRBV28	.	CASRGRTELNYGYTF
TRBV11-2	.	CASSYTVDGNTEAFF
TRBV7-2	few	CASRGQGAYGYTF
TRBV27	.	CASSPGTGRHNSPLHF
TRBV7-8	.	CASSLRGRGADTQYF
TRBV6-2/TRBV6-3	.	CASSQTPVIGSPLHF
TRBV27	.	CASRGTGVSYNSPLHF
TRBV6-1	few	CASRRDRLGLRSTDTQYF
TRBV24-1	.	CATRKDHSGPQHF
TRBV5-4	.	CASSLEGGNQPQHF
TRBV5-1	.	CASSLGLQTYEQYF
TRBV19	once	CASSIGQRDNYGYTF
TRBV6-1	.	CASSDSYGTDTQYF
TRBV24-1	.	CATSGDKGLGNTIYF
TRBV10-1	.	CASRQGSSYNEQFF
TRBV28	.	CASSFRPSQPQHF
TRBV30	.	CAWSVDRLSNYGYTF
TRBV19	few	CASEQGVNSPLHF
TRBV12-3/TRBV12-4	.	CASRGTGVNSPLHF
TRBV15	few	CATGPDRVGSPLHF
TRBV20-1	.	CSASLTSGHTDTQYF
TRBV20-1	.	CSARSLTVSYEQYF
TRBV12-3/TRBV12-4	.	CASSFRGASNQPQHF
TRBV19	few	CASSIRYRAGERTDTQYF